These 9 T cell receptor beta chains share one sample of origin, sequenced in a study of cytotoxic CD8 clonotypes in ibrutinib-treated CLL. The assay was immunoSEQ multiplex PCR, and TCRdb's table has in-frame clones only and misses some. Of about 76,000 clones listed, about 86% are singletons. This material consisted of PBMCs, taken before ibrutinib treatment. The source is a human donor with chronic lymphocytic leukemia.

The chain employs TRBV29-1 and TRBJ2-1; D is uncertain. V lost 6 bases and J lost 6, with 18 bases in between. Germline V gene sequence: CDR1 SQVTM, CDR2 ANQGSEA. The CDR3 has 14 residues. CDR3 protein: CSVDLAAVFNEQFF. CDR3 coding DNA: TGCAGCGTGGACCTGGCAGCCGTCTTCAATGAGCAGTTCTTC.

CDR3 sequence: CASSVAAGSSYNEQFF. The CDR3 DNA follows: TGTGCCAGCAGCGTAGCAGCGGGTAGCTCCTACAATGAGCAGTTCTTC. The rearrangement links TRBV7-3 to TRBJ2-1; tentatively, D is TRBD2 (6 bases). Germline V gene data show CDR1 as SGHTA and CDR2 as FQGTGA. The CDR3 totals 16 residues. V lost 5 bases and J 0 bases, leaving 14 bases between the germline ends.

About this clone itself: Because the CDR3 is missing its conserved closing phenylalanine or tryptophan, this is likely a read error. The chain combines TRBV5-1 with TRBJ2-3; 7 positions agree with TRBD1. CDR1 SGHRS and CDR2 YFSETQ come from the germline V gene. The CDR3 length is 15 residues. With V trimmed by 1 base and J by 6 bases, 8 bases remained unmatched. The DNA of the CDR3 is TGCGCCAGCAGCTTGAACAGGGGTCCCACGGATACGCAGTATCTT. It translates to CASSLNRGPTDTQYL.

The chain uses TRBV27 and TRBJ2-7, with D tentatively TRBD1 (6 bases). The germline CDR1 and CDR2 sequences are MNHEY and SMNVEV (reference sequence). The CDR3 runs 14 residues. The V gene lost 2 bases and the J gene lost 3 bases, with 11 bases spanning the gap. The CDR3 reads CASSLRQAYYEQYF. As DNA, the CDR3 is TGTGCCAGCAGTTTAAGACAGGCTTACTACGAGCAGTACTTC.

The chain joins TRBV18 to TRBJ2-7; no clear D gene. This CDR3 region has 15 residues. Germline V gives CDR1 KGHSH, CDR2 LQKENI. V lost 2 bases to trimming and J lost 2 bases, with 13 bases between them. The CDR3 region has the DNA TGTGCCAGCTCACCAGCGGCCCGAGAAACCTACGAGCAGTACTTC. Protein: CASSPAARETYEQYF.

In DNA, the CDR3 is TGTGCCAGCAGCTCAGCGGGCCAAAACAATGAGCAGTTCTTC. Its protein is CASSSAGQNNEQFF. The chain couples TRBV21-1 to TRBJ2-1; the table gives TRBD2 as D, unverified against the DNA. TRBV21-1 is designated a pseudogene. CDR3 length equals 14 residues.

This rearrangement joins TRBV28 to TRBJ2-4, with D possibly matching TRBD2 (6 bases). CDR3 length equals 17 residues. V lost 2 bases and J 0 bases, leaving 14 bases between the germline ends. Germline values: CDR1 MDHEN, CDR2 SYDVKM. CDR3 DNA: TGTGCCAGCAGTTTACCGGGGAGTAGCGGAGCCAAAAACATTCAGTACTTC. It codes for CASSLPGSSGAKNIQYF.

The CDR3 sequence: CASTPSRGGKSTGELFF. CDR3 nucleotides: TGTGCCAGCACCCCCTCAAGGGGAGGGAAGTCAACCGGGGAGCTGTTTTTT. The V call is TRBV7-6, the J call TRBJ2-2, with 7 positions matching TRBD2. Germline CDR1 is SGHVS and CDR2 is FNYEAQ. V shed 7 bases, J shed 5 bases, and the junction held 16 bases outside the gene matches. The CDR3 sequence is 17 residues long.

The chain combines TRBV9 with TRBJ1-2, with TRBD1 identical over 9 bases. The CDR3 totals 15 residues. Germline V lookup: CDR1 SGDLS, CDR2 YYNGEE. Unmatched junction bases numbered 4, after V lost 0 bases and J lost 4 bases. In DNA form, the CDR3 reads TGTGCCAGCAGCGTAGGACAGGGGGATAGCTATGGCTACACCTTC. Translating gives CASSVGQGDSYGYTF.